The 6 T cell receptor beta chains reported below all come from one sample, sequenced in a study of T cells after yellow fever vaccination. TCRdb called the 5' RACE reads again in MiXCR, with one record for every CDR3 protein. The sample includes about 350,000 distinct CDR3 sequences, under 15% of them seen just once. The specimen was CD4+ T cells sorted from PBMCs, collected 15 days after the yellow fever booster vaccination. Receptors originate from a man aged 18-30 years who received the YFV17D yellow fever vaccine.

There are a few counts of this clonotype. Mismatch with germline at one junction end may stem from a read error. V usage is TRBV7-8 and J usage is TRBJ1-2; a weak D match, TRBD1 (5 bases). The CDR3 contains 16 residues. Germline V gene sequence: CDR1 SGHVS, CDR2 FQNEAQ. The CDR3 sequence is CASSPTRVATNYGYTF. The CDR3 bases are TGTGCCAGCAGCCCCACCAGGGTAGCCACTAATTATGGCTACACCTTC. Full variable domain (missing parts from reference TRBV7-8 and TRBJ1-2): GAGVSQSPRYKVAKRGQDVALRCDPISGHVSLFWYQQALGQGPEFLTYFQNEAQLDKSGLPSDRFFAERPEGSVSTLKIQRTQQEDSAVYLCASSPTRVATNYGYTFGSGTRLTVV.

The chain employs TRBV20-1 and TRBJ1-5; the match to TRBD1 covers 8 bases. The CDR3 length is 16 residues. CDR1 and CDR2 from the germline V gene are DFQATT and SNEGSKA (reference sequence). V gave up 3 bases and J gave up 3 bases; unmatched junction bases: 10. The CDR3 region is CSASHRQGSNNQPQHF. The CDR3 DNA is TGCAGTGCTAGCCACCGACAGGGGAGCAACAATCAGCCCCAGCATTTT.

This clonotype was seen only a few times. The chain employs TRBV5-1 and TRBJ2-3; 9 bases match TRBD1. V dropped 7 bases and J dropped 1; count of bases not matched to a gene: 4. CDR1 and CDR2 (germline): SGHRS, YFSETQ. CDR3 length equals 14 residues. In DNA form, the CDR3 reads TGCGCCAGCGTACAGGGGGCAGGCACAGATACGCAGTATTTT. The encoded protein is CASVQGAGTDTQYF. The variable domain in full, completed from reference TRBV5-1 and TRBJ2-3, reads KAGVTQTPRYLIKTRGQQVTLSCSPISGHRSVSWYQQTPGQGLQFLFEYFSETQRNKGNFPGRFSGRQFSNSRSEMNVSTLELGDSALYLCASVQGAGTDTQYFGPGTRLTVL.

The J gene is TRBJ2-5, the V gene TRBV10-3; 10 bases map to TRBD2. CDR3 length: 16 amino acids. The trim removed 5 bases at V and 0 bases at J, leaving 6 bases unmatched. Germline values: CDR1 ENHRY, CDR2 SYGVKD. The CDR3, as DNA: TGTGCCATCAGTCTAGCGGGGGCCAAATACCAAGAGACCCAGTACTTC. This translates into CAISLAGAKYQETQYF.

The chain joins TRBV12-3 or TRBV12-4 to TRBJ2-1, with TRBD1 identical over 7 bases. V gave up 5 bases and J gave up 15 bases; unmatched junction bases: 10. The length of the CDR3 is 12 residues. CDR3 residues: CASSRDDRVRFF. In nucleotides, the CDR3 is TGTGCCAGCAGTCGGGACGACAGGGTGCGGTTCTTC.

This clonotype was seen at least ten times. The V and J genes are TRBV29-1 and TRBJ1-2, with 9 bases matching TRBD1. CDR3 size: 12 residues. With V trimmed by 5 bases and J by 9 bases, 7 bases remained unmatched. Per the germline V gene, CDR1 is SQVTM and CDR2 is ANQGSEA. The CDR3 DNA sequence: TGCAGCGTTACCTCGGGACAGGGAAGCTACACCTTC. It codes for CSVTSGQGSYTF.